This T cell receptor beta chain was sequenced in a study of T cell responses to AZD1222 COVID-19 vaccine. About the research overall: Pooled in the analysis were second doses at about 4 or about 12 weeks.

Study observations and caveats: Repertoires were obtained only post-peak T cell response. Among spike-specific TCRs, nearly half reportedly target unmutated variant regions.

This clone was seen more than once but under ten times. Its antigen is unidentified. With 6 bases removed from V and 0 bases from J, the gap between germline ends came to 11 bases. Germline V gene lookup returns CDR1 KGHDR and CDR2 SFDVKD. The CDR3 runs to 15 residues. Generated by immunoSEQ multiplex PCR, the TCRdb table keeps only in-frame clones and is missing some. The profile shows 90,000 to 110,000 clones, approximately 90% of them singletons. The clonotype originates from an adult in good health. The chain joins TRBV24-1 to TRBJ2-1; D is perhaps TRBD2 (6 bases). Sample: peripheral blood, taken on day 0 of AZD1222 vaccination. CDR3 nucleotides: TGTGCCACCAGTCGGGGGAGAAGCTCCTACAATGAGCAGTTCTTC. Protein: CATSRGRSSYNEQFF.